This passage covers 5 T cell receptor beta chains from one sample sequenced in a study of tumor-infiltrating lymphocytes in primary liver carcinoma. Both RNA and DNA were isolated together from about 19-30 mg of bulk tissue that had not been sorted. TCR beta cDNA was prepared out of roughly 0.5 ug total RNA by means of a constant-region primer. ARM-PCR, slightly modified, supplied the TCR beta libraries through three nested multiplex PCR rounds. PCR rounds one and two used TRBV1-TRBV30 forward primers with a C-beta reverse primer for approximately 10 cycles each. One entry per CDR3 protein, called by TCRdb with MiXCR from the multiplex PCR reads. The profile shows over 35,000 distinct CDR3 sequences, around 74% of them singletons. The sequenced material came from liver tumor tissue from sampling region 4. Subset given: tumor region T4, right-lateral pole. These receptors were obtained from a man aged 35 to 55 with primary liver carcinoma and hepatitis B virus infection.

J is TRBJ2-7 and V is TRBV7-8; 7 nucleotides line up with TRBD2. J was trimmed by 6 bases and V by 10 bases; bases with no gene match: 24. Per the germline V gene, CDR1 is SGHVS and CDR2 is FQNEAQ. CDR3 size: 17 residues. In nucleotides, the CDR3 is TGTGCCAACAACCTGAAGGGAGGGACTACGGTTACCCTCGAGCAGTACTTC. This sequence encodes CANNLKGGTTVTLEQYF.

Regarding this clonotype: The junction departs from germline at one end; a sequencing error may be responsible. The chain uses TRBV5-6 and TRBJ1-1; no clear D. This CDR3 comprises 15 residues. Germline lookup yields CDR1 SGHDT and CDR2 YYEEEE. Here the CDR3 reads CASSFPCLIPTDAFF. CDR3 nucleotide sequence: TGTGCCAGTAGCTTTCCGTGCCTTATTCCCACTGATGCTTTCTTT.

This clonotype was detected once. The CDR3 here is CSVSETGASNTQYF. For the CDR3, the DNA is TGCAGTGTTTCCGAGACAGGGGCGTCAAATACGCAGTATTTT. The V gene is TRBV29-1, the J gene TRBJ2-3; 8 nucleotides agree with TRBD1. This CDR3 spans 14 amino acids. CDR1 is SQVTM and CDR2 is ANQGSEA in the germline V gene.

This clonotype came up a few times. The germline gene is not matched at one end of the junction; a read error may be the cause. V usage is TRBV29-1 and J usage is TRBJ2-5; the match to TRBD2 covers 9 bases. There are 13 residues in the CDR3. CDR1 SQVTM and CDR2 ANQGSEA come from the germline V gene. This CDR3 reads CSSSAGGQETQYF. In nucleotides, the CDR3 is TGCAGTTCATCAGCGGGGGGCCAAGAGACTCAGTACTTC.

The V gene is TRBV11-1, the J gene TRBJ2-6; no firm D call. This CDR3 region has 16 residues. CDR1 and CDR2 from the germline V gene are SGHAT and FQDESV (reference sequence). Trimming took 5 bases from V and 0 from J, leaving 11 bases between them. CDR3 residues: CASSHPRPSGANVLTF. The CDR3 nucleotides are TGTGCCAGCAGCCACCCGAGGCCCTCTGGGGCCAACGTCCTGACTTTC.